These 9 T cell receptor beta chains were sequenced from one sample in a study of cytomegalovirus exposure and HLA in healthy donors. Primers for the PCR totalled 60 Vbeta and 13 Jbeta. Some clones are missing from TCRdb's copy, which holds only in-frame ones; the method was immunoSEQ multiplex PCR. The sample gives about 160,000 clones, about 80% of which show up once; about 9.9% is in the top ten. The sequencing input was PBMCs. The receptors derive from a man younger than 30 in good health and CMV-seropositive.

The chain employs TRBV13 and TRBJ1-2, with D hard to call. CDR1 and CDR2 from the germline V gene are PRHDT and FYEKMQ (reference sequence). The CDR3 consists of 16 residues. The germline V and J ends were trimmed by 5 bases and 4 bases, with 20 bases remaining between them. CDR3 loop: CASSLDPLRPVYGYTF. The CDR3 nucleotides are TGTGCCAGCAGCCTAGACCCTTTGAGGCCAGTCTATGGCTACACCTTC.

The J gene is TRBJ1-5, the V gene TRBV10-3; 11 bases map to TRBD1. Germline CDR1 is ENHRY and CDR2 is SYGVKD. This CDR3 comprises 15 residues. The trim removed 3 bases at V and 4 bases at J, leaving 2 bases unmatched. The CDR3 sequence: CAISDRDRGNQPQHF. The CDR3 coding sequence is TGTGCCATCAGTGACCGGGACAGGGGGAATCAGCCCCAGCATTTT.

V usage is TRBV14 and J usage is TRBJ1-6, with D perhaps TRBD1 (6 bases). There are 17 residues in the CDR3. Trimming removed 3 bases at V and 4 bases at J, with 16 bases between. Germline CDR1 and CDR2: SGHDN and FVKESK. CDR3 protein: CASSQASRGAYNSPLHF. Here the CDR3 DNA reads TGTGCCAGCAGCCAGGCATCCAGGGGCGCATATAATTCACCCCTCCACTTT.

This clone was picked up one time. The DNA of the CDR3 is TGCGCCAGCAGCTTAGGCGGGGGAACAGATACGCAGTATTTT. It yields the protein CASSLGGGTDTQYF. The chain uses TRBV5-1 and TRBJ2-3; 7 bases line up with TRBD2. Germline V gene data show CDR1 as SGHRS and CDR2 as YFSETQ. The V segment lost 2 bases and the J segment 3 bases; nucleotides outside the gene matches: 3. The CDR3 runs to 14 residues.

V and J are TRBV11-2 and TRBJ1-2, with D tentatively TRBD1 (6 bases). Trimming took 5 bases from V and 11 from J, leaving 15 bases between them. CDR3 size: 12 residues. Germline lookup yields CDR1 SGHAT and CDR2 FQNNGV. CDR3 coding DNA: TGTGCCAGCAGCCCCCCTGGGGGACATTACACCTTC. As protein: CASSPPGGHYTF.

J is TRBJ1-5 and V is TRBV18; a weak D match, TRBD1 (6 bases). Trimming removed 2 bases at V and 3 bases at J, with 11 bases between. Germline CDR1 is KGHSH and CDR2 is LQKENI. There are 15 residues in the CDR3. The CDR3 protein is CASSPSGHLNQPQHF. The CDR3 DNA reads TGTGCCAGCTCACCATCGGGACACCTCAATCAGCCCCAGCATTTT.

This clone showed up just once. CDR3 DNA: TGCGCCAGCAGCTTAGACAGGGGTGGATATGGCTACACCTTC. Its protein product is CASSLDRGGYGYTF. J is TRBJ1-2 and V is TRBV4-3, with TRBD1 matching 8 bases. The CDR3 is 14 amino acids. Germline V gene sequence: CDR1 LGHNA, CDR2 YSLEER. Losses at the gene ends were 5 bases for V and 5 bases for J; bases not matched to a gene: 7.

The chain uses TRBV12-5 and TRBJ2-3; 8 positions agree with TRBD1. CDR3 size: 14 residues. With 4 bases clipped from V and 4 bases from J, the junction kept 4 bases outside the gene matches. Germline V gene sequence: CDR1 LGHNT, CDR2 FRNRAP. The CDR3 DNA reads TGTGCTAGTGGTTCCGGGACAGGCCCAGATACGCAGTATTTT. This sequence encodes CASGSGTGPDTQYF.

This chain links TRBV29-1 with TRBJ1-1; D is undetermined. V lost 4 bases and J lost 3, with 12 bases in between. The V gene's germline CDR1 is SQVTM and CDR2 ANQGSEA. The CDR3 sequence is 13 residues long. CDR3 DNA sequence: TGCAGCGTTGGGGCGGGCCTCTACACTGAAGCTTTCTTT. Translating gives CSVGAGLYTEAFF.